The 10 T cell receptor beta chains reported below all come from one sample, sequenced in a study of CD8 T cells in Susac syndrome. The RNA, 0.5 to 1 ug, was put through reverse transcription using random hexamers. From the immunoSEQ multiplex PCR reads, TCRdb called clonotypes with MiXCR, one entry per CDR3 protein. Here the sample spans about 140,000 distinct CDR3 sequences, around 95% being singletons. Specimen: CD4+ T cells from PBMCs. These receptors were taken from a human donor with Susac syndrome.

This rearrangement joins TRBV25-1 to TRBJ2-5; D is perhaps TRBD2 (6 bases). Germline V gives CDR1 MGHDK, CDR2 SYGVNS. This CDR3 contains 16 residues. Trimming stripped 3 bases from V and 2 bases from J, with 16 bases between. CDR3 nucleotides: TGTGCCAGCAGTGATCCGACTAGAGTTGGGCAAGAGACCCAGTACTTC. Its protein product is CASSDPTRVGQETQYF.

The CDR3 region has the DNA TGCAGTGCTCTCCCTACGCGGGAGTTTACAGATACGCAGTATTTT. Its protein is CSALPTREFTDTQYF. The chain joins TRBV20-1 to TRBJ2-3; 7 positions agree with TRBD2. The length of the CDR3 is 15 residues. From germline, CDR1 is DFQATT and CDR2 SNEGSKA (reference sequence). V was clipped by 5 bases and J by 3 bases; unmatched bases: 11.

V gene TRBV20-1 combines with J gene TRBJ2-1, with 9 bases lining up with TRBD1. The junction had 6 bases not matched to a gene; V was cut back by 5 bases and J by 7 bases. This CDR3 spans 13 amino acids. In germline, CDR1 is DFQATT, CDR2 SNEGSKA (reference sequence). The CDR3 region has the DNA TGCAGTGCTCGCCGGACAGGGGAAAATGAGCAGTTCTTC. Encoded protein: CSARRTGENEQFF.

The DNA for the CDR3 is TGTGCCACCAGCAGAGGGGGGGCCGACTATGGCTACACCTTC. Encoded protein: CATSRGGADYGYTF. The chain couples TRBV15 to TRBJ1-2; D may be TRBD1 (6 bases). This CDR3 region has 14 residues. Germline values: CDR1 LNHNV, CDR2 YYDKDF (reference sequence). V lost 1 base and J lost 3, with 9 bases in between. Looking up the rest from reference TRBV15 and TRBJ1-2 gives the full variable domain: DAMVIQNPRYQVTQFGKPVTLSCSQTLNHNVMYWYQQKSSQAPKLLFHYYDKDFNNEADTPDNFQSRRPNTSFCFLDIRSPGLGDTAMYLCATSRGGADYGYTFGSGTRLTVV.

The J gene is TRBJ2-2, the V gene TRBV29-1; D possibly matches TRBD1 or TRBD2 (5 bases each). The CDR3 loop spans 13 amino acids. The V gene lost 6 bases and the J gene lost 4 bases, with 12 bases spanning the gap. Germline CDR1 and CDR2: SQVTM and ANQGSEA. CDR3 protein: CSVGWGSTGELFF. In DNA form, the CDR3 reads TGCAGCGTGGGTTGGGGGTCCACCGGGGAGCTGTTTTTT.

V gene TRBV29-1 combines with J gene TRBJ2-7, with 8 bases that match TRBD1. There are 14 residues in the CDR3. V trimming: 7 bases; J trimming: 7 bases; junction bases outside the gene matches: 15. Germline V gene sequence: CDR1 SQVTM, CDR2 ANQGSEA. The CDR3 region has the DNA TGCAGCGCCCGGGTGACAGGGGACACGGGGGAGCAGTACTTC. Translation gives CSARVTGDTGEQYF.

The chain links TRBV15 to TRBJ1-1; D uncertain. CDR1 LNHNV and CDR2 YYDKDF come from the germline V gene (reference sequence). The CDR3 has 13 amino acids. Trimming shortened V by 5 bases and J by 4 bases, and 11 bases separated the two germline ends. The CDR3 nucleotides read TGTGCCACCAGCTGGACTGGACTCACTGAAGCTTTCTTT. It codes for CATSWTGLTEAFF.

The rearrangement links TRBV15 to TRBJ2-1; a possible D gene is TRBD2 (6 bases). Per the germline V gene, CDR1 is LNHNV and CDR2 is YYDKDF (reference sequence). V dropped 0 bases and J dropped 10 bases, with 7 bases sitting between them. CDR3 length equals 12 residues. CDR3 sequence reads: CATSRDAGEQFF. CDR3 bases: TGTGCCACCAGCAGAGATGCGGGGGAGCAGTTCTTC.

The V gene is TRBV5-1, the J gene TRBJ2-7; 9 bases fit TRBD1. The germline gives CDR1 SGHRS, CDR2 YFSETQ. V trimming: 3 bases; J trimming: 3 bases; junction bases outside the gene matches: 4. The CDR3 has 14 residues. CDR3: CASSYGDRVYEQYF. The DNA of the CDR3 is TGCGCCAGCAGCTACGGGGACAGGGTCTACGAGCAGTACTTC.

The chain links TRBV15 to TRBJ2-5; TRBD1 might be the D (6 bases). V lost 4 bases, J lost 5 bases, and 17 bases lay in between. The germline V gene encodes CDR1 LNHNV and CDR2 YYDKDF (reference sequence). This CDR3 has 15 residues. The CDR3 region is CATSKGGEDRETQYF. In DNA, the CDR3 is TGTGCCACCAGCAAAGGTGGAGAAGACAGGGAGACCCAGTACTTC.